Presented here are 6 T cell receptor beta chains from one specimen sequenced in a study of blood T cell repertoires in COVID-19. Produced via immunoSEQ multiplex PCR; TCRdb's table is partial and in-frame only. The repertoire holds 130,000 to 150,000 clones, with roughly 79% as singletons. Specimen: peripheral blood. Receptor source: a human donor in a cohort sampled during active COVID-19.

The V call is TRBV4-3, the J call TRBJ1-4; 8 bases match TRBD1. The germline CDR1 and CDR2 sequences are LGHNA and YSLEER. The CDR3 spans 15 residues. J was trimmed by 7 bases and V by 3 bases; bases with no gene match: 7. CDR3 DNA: TGCGCCAGCAGCCAGAACAGGGGGGGGAGTGAAAAACTGTTTTTT. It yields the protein CASSQNRGGSEKLFF.

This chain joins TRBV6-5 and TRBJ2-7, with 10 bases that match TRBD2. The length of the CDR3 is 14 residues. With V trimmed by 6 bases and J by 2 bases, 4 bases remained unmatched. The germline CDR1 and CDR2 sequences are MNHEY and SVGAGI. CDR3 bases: TGTGCCAGCAGGTCAGCGGGAGGGACCTACGAGCAGTACTTC. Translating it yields CASRSAGGTYEQYF.

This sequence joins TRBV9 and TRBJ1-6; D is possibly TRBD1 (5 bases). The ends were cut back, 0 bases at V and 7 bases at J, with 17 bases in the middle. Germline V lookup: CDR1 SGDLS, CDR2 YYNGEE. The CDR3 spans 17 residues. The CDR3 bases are TGTGCCAGCAGCGTAGATCGACAGCCGAGACCCAATTCACCCCTCCACTTT. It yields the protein CASSVDRQPRPNSPLHF.

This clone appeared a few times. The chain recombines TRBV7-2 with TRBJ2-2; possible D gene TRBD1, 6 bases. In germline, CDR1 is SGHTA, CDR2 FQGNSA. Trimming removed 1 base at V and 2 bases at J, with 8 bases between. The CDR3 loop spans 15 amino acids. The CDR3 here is CASSLGTVNTGELFF. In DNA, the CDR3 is TGTGCCAGCAGCTTAGGGACAGTAAACACCGGGGAGCTGTTTTTT. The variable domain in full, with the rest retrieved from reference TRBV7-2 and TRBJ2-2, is GAGVSQSPSNKVTEKGKDVELRCDPISGHTALYWYRQSLGQGLEFLIYFQGNSAPDKSGLPSDRFSAERTGGSVSTLTIQRTQQEDSAVYLCASSLGTVNTGELFFGEGSRLTVL.

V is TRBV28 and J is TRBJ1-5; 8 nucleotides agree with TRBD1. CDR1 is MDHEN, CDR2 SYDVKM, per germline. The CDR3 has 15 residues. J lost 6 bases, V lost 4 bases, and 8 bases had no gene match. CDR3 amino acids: CASSSPQGGLQPQHF. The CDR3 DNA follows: TGTGCCAGCAGTTCCCCACAGGGGGGACTTCAGCCCCAGCATTTT.

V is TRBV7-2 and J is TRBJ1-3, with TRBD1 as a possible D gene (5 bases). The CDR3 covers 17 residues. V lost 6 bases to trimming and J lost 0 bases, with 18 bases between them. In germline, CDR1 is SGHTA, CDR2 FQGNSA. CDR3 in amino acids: CASSLPTAGSSGNTIYF. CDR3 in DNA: TGTGCCAGCAGTCTTCCTACTGCAGGGTCCTCTGGAAACACCATATATTTT.